The 31 T cell receptor beta chains below were found in one sample sequenced in a study of T-cell reconstitution after alpha-beta-depleted transplantation in children (dated by TCRdb to about 2016). Receptor libraries were prepared by PCR. Sequencing used an Illumina HiSeq 2500. Molecular barcoding was employed in the preparation of TCR libraries, with unique molecular identifiers being used to normalize TCRbeta repertoire quantification. TCRdb itself trimmed the public reads at Q25 with fastp, ran MiXCR and retained productive beta chains. Merged by CDR3 protein, the rows form single entries marked with the most common genes and DNA. In this sample the table shows fewer than 120,000 distinct CDR3 sequences, 10% of which occur a single time. Approximately 7.6% of the sample rests with the top ten. The sample was PBMCs from the stem cell graft donor, taken from the stem cell graft. These receptors were obtained from a human donor who donated a stem cell graft to a child with acute lymphoblastic leukemia.

This clonotype came up many times. The rearrangement uses TRBV27 and TRBJ1-5, with 7 positions matching TRBD1. The V gene's germline CDR1 is MNHEY and CDR2 SMNVEV (reference sequence). The junction had 1 base not matched to a gene; V was cut back by 1 base and J by 1 base. The CDR3 extends over 15 amino acids. CDR3 region: CASSLLQGSNQPQHF. The CDR3 region has the DNA TGTGCCAGCAGTTTATTACAGGGGAGCAATCAGCCCCAGCATTTT.

This clonotype occurred many times. V gene TRBV28 combines with J gene TRBJ2-5; 13 nucleotides line up with TRBD2. The V gene's germline CDR1 is MDHEN and CDR2 SYDVKM. The ends lost 7 bases at V and 0 bases at J; junction bases unmatched: 14. CDR3 length equals 19 residues. The CDR3 DNA reads TGTGCCAGCACCAATTCCGGACTAGCGGGAGTTAAGGACCAAGAGACCCAGTACTTC. This codes for CASTNSGLAGVKDQETQYF. The full variable domain, rest sourced from reference TRBV28 and TRBJ2-5, is DVKVTQSSRYLVKRTGEKVFLECVQDMDHENMFWYRQDPGLGLRLIYFSYDVKMKEKGDIPEGYSVSREKKERFSLILESASTNQTSMYLCASTNSGLAGVKDQETQYFGPGTRLLVL.

The gene calls are TRBV29-1 and TRBJ1-6; TRBD1 is a possible D gene (5 bases). V dropped 6 bases and J dropped 9 bases, with 21 bases sitting between them. The CDR3 is 15 amino acids. Germline-derived CDR1 and CDR2 are SQVTM and ANQGSEA. The CDR3 loop reads CSVREDGREGSPLHF. CDR3 DNA sequence: TGCAGCGTCCGGGAGGACGGCAGGGAGGGTTCACCCCTCCACTTT.

This clonotype was detected ten times or more. This sequence joins TRBV29-1 and TRBJ2-3; 10 bases are shared with TRBD2. Unmatched junction bases numbered 11, after V lost 4 bases and J lost 1 base. Germline values: CDR1 SQVTM, CDR2 ANQGSEA. The CDR3 totals 17 residues. CDR3 in DNA: TGCAGCGTTGTGCAAGCGGGAGGGCCGAAGGGCACAGATACGCAGTATTTT. Amino acids: CSVVQAGGPKGTDTQYF.

This clonotype appeared many times. The rearrangement uses TRBV12-3 or TRBV12-4 and TRBJ2-5; D may correspond to TRBD1 or TRBD2 (5 bases each). The CDR3 contains 17 residues. The ends were cut back, 0 bases at V and 2 bases at J, with 16 bases in the middle. The DNA for the CDR3 is TGTGCCAGCAGTTTAGCCAGGCACGGGACGGATCAAGAGACCCAGTACTTC. Its translation is CASSLARHGTDQETQYF.

There are many counts of this clonotype. The chain employs TRBV5-1 and TRBJ2-5; tentatively, D is TRBD2 (6 bases). Germline-derived CDR1 and CDR2 are SGHRS and YFSETQ. V lost 5 bases and J 2 bases, leaving 13 bases between the germline ends. The CDR3 sequence is 14 residues long. The CDR3 DNA follows: TGCGCCAGCAGTCGGAGGGCCCCTCAAGAGACCCAGTACTTC. It specifies CASSRRAPQETQYF.

There are a few counts of this clonotype. With a much larger clone just one base away, this may be a read error. The V call is TRBV12-3 or TRBV12-4, the J call TRBJ2-6; the D gene is possibly TRBD1 (5 bases). There are 16 residues in the CDR3. CDR3 bases: TGTGCCAGCAGTTTGTCAGGTTTGTCTGGGGCCAACGGCCTGACTTTC. Translated, it gives CASSLSGLSGANGLTF.

This clonotype was counted many times. The J gene is TRBJ2-1, the V gene TRBV7-2; TRBD2 is a possible D gene (7 bases). The germline gives CDR1 SGHTA, CDR2 FQGNSA. The CDR3 extends over 15 amino acids. Trimming removed 1 base from V and 5 bases from J, with 12 bases in between. The CDR3, as DNA: TGTGCCAGCAGCTTAGGAGGGGGGGGGGACAATGAGCAGTTCTTC. This codes for CASSLGGGGDNEQFF.

The chain employs TRBV2 and TRBJ2-5; TRBD1 agrees at 10 bases. CDR3 length: 14 amino acids. The germline gives CDR1 SNHLY, CDR2 FYNNEI. Trimming at V came to 6 bases and at J to 4 bases, leaving 5 bases not matched to a gene. CDR3 in amino acids: CASSARDRGETQYF. CDR3 nucleotides: TGTGCCAGCAGCGCCCGGGACAGGGGAGAGACCCAGTACTTC.

This clonotype appeared many times. The V and J genes are TRBV20-1 and TRBJ2-7; possibly TRBD2 for D (5 bases). The CDR3 consists of 15 residues. From germline, CDR1 is DFQATT and CDR2 SNEGSKA (reference sequence). Trimming shortened V by 3 bases and J by 7 bases, and 22 bases separated the two germline ends. For the CDR3, the DNA is TGCAGTGCTAGTCATTCCCGGTTGCCGTCGGGGGAGCAGTACTTC. This codes for CSASHSRLPSGEQYF.

This clonotype came up many times. The junction and the germline gene differ at one end; a read error may be behind it. The chain is built from TRBV28 and TRBJ2-3; D is ambiguous. Germline CDR1 reads MDHEN; CDR2 reads SYDVKM. The CDR3 runs to 12 residues. The CDR3 nucleotides are TGTGCGAGCACCCTCGGCACAGATACGCAGTATTTT. Translation gives CASTLGTDTQYF.

This clonotype has ten or more counts. This chain links TRBV25-1 with TRBJ2-6; 8 nucleotides line up with TRBD1. CDR1 is MGHDK, CDR2 SYGVNS, per germline. The CDR3 has 17 amino acids. V was pared by 6 bases and J by 2 bases, with 9 bases of the junction left unmatched. CDR3 DNA: TGTGCCAGCAGGGGAGACAGGGGAGCTCCTGGGGCCAACGTCCTGACTTTC. Translation: CASRGDRGAPGANVLTF.

This clonotype was seen repeatedly, ten times or more. The V and J genes are TRBV19 and TRBJ2-2, with 9 nucleotides matching TRBD2. Germline V lookup: CDR1 LNHDA, CDR2 SQIVND (reference sequence). The CDR3 loop spans 14 amino acids. Losses at the gene ends were 6 bases for V and 3 bases for J; bases not matched to a gene: 2. The CDR3 region is CASRTSGDTGELFF. The CDR3 bases are TGTGCCAGTAGGACTAGCGGCGACACCGGGGAGCTGTTTTTT. The full variable domain, in which reference TRBV19 and TRBJ2-2 provide the parts outside the CDR3, is DGGITQSPKYLFRKEGQNVTLSCEQNLNHDAMYWYRQDPGQGLRLIYYSQIVNDFQKGDIAEGYSVSREKKESFPLTVTSAQKNPTAFYLCASRTSGDTGELFFGEGSRLTVL.

This clonotype was counted ten times or more. The V call is TRBV15, the J call TRBJ1-2; 8 bases agree with TRBD1. Trimming took 5 bases from V and 6 from J; bases not matched to a gene: 5. CDR1 and CDR2 (germline): LNHNV, YYDKDF (reference sequence). This CDR3 comprises 13 residues. The DNA for the CDR3 is TGTGCCACCAGCTCCGACAGGGGAGATGGCTACACCTTC. It is translated as CATSSDRGDGYTF.

This clonotype was observed many times. J is TRBJ2-7 and V is TRBV4-3; D gene unclear. Germline loops: CDR1 LGHNA, CDR2 YSLEER. This CDR3 is built from 13 residues. The ends were cut back, 0 bases at V and 9 bases at J, with 12 bases in the middle. As DNA, the CDR3 is TGCGCCAGCAGCCAAGATCCAGCGACACCGCAGTACTTC. Amino acid sequence: CASSQDPATPQYF.

This clonotype has a count of ten or more. The chain recombines TRBV24-1 with TRBJ2-1; 8 positions match TRBD1. Trimming cost V 3 bases and J 10 bases; bases outside gene matches: 7. Germline V gene data show CDR1 as KGHDR and CDR2 as SFDVKD. The CDR3 is 14 residues long. CDR3 DNA sequence: TGTGCCACCAGTGATCCCCGAGACAGGGGCGAGCAGTTCTTC. Residues: CATSDPRDRGEQFF.

Ten or more counts support this clonotype. V usage is TRBV5-1 and J usage is TRBJ2-5; 8 positions agree with TRBD1. This CDR3 region has 14 residues. Germline CDR1 reads SGHRS; CDR2 reads YFSETQ. V shed 3 bases and J 3 bases; nucleotides not matched to a gene: 4. In nucleotides, the CDR3 is TGCGCCAGCAGCTCGGACAGGGTAGAAGAGACCCAGTACTTC. Its protein product is CASSSDRVEETQYF.

In this sample, this clonotype turned up many times. The chain has TRBV5-1 and TRBJ2-1, with 10 bases fitting TRBD2. Germline V gene sequence: CDR1 SGHRS, CDR2 YFSETQ. The ends lost 4 bases at V and 3 bases at J; junction bases unmatched: 7. The CDR3 loop spans 16 amino acids. The CDR3 bases are TGCGCCAGCAGCCTTCTAGCGGGGGCAAACTACAATGAGCAGTTCTTC. Translated: CASSLLAGANYNEQFF.

This clonotype was detected many times. The chain uses TRBV20-1 and TRBJ1-2; no clear D gene. V lost 0 bases and J 5 bases, leaving 13 bases between the germline ends. This CDR3 spans 14 amino acids. CDR1 is DFQATT and CDR2 is SNEGSKA in the germline V gene (reference sequence). The CDR3 sequence: CSARDTGRAYGYTF. CDR3 sequence (DNA): TGCAGTGCTAGAGATACGGGTAGGGCGTATGGCTACACCTTC.

This clonotype was observed many times. The rearrangement links TRBV18 to TRBJ2-7; maybe TRBD2 (6 bases). The length of the CDR3 is 14 residues. Trimming shortened V by 3 bases and J by 4 bases, and 13 bases separated the two germline ends. CDR1 KGHSH and CDR2 LQKENI come from the germline V gene. CDR3 protein: CASSPGDSEYEQYF. The CDR3 DNA reads TGTGCCAGCTCACCCGGGGACTCCGAATACGAGCAGTACTTC.

In this sample, this clonotype turned up many times. This chain joins TRBV28 and TRBJ2-2, with a tentative D call TRBD1 (5 bases). The CDR3 spans 14 residues. The germline gives CDR1 MDHEN, CDR2 SYDVKM. Trimming took 5 bases from V and 2 from J, leaving 9 bases between them. The CDR3 DNA reads as TGTGCCAGCAGTCCAGGGCTAAACACCGGGGAGCTGTTTTTT. Amino acids: CASSPGLNTGELFF.

This clonotype appeared many times. This chain connects TRBV29-1 to TRBJ1-2, with 7 bases lining up with TRBD1. The CDR3 spans 14 residues. CDR1 and CDR2 (germline): SQVTM, ANQGSEA. After removal of 6 bases from V and 4 bases from J, the junction contained 11 bases not matched to a gene. The CDR3 coding sequence is TGCAGCGTGGGCTCAACTCGGGACAGCTATGGCTACACCTTC. Its protein product is CSVGSTRDSYGYTF.

This clonotype was counted at least ten times. The chain employs TRBV12-3 or TRBV12-4 and TRBJ1-5, with TRBD1 matching 7 bases. The CDR3 has 15 amino acids. Trimming took 2 bases from V and 7 from J; bases not matched to a gene: 8. The CDR3 sequence: CASSLWQGGGQPQHF. The CDR3 DNA reads TGTGCCAGCAGTTTATGGCAGGGGGGGGGACAGCCCCAGCATTTT.

This clonotype was seen at least ten times. This chain links TRBV20-1 with TRBJ2-1; D is unclear. This CDR3 contains 13 residues. Trimming left V 2 bases short and J 4 bases short, with 9 bases between. Germline lookup yields CDR1 DFQATT and CDR2 SNEGSKA (reference sequence). The CDR3 DNA reads TGCAGTGCTAGACCGAGACGGTACAATGAGCAGTTCTTC. Its protein product is CSARPRRYNEQFF.

In its sample, this clonotype was seen many times. This chain connects TRBV20-1 to TRBJ2-5, with D possibly called TRBD1 or TRBD2 (6 bases each). The CDR3 spans 13 residues. The germline V and J ends were trimmed by 3 bases and 5 bases, with 13 bases remaining between them. CDR1 DFQATT and CDR2 SNEGSKA come from the germline V gene (reference sequence). CDR3 region: CSASGGQGETQYF. CDR3 DNA sequence: TGCAGTGCTAGTGGAGGGCAGGGGGAGACCCAGTACTTC.

Concerning this clonotype: A much larger clone lies one base from this, so it may be a read error. The rearrangement uses TRBV29-1 and TRBJ2-7; 7 bases fit TRBD1. V gave up 3 bases and J gave up 3 bases; unmatched junction bases: 5. The CDR3 sequence is 13 residues long. Germline V gene lookup returns CDR1 SQVTM and CDR2 ANQGSEA. CDR3 residues: CSVDLGQSYEQYF. The CDR3, as DNA: TGCAGCGTTGATCTGGGACAGAGCTACGAGCAGTACTTC.

This clonotype was detected ten times or more. The V and J genes are TRBV9 and TRBJ1-2; 7 positions agree with TRBD1. Germline V CDR1 and CDR2: SGDLS, YYNGEE. This CDR3 is built from 16 residues. V shed 4 bases and J 4 bases; nucleotides not matched to a gene: 13. CDR3 bases: TGTGCCAGCAGCCCGCGGGGGACAGCCATAGCCTATGGCTACACCTTC. Its protein is CASSPRGTAIAYGYTF. The variable domain in full, completed from reference TRBV9 and TRBJ1-2, reads DSGVTQTPKHLITATGQRVTLRCSPRSGDLSVYWYQQSLDQGLQFLIQYYNGEERAKGNILERFSAQQFPDLHSELNLSSLELGDSALYFCASSPRGTAIAYGYTFGSGTRLTVV.

This clonotype was seen at least ten times. This sequence joins TRBV11-2 and TRBJ1-6, with no clear D. Germline assignment: CDR1 SGHAT and CDR2 FQNNGV. V was cut by 4 bases and J by 6 bases, with 7 bases left in between. The length of the CDR3 is 13 residues. The CDR3 sequence is CASSSTSNSPLHF. The DNA of the CDR3 is TGTGCCAGCAGCTCGACGTCTAATTCACCCCTCCACTTT.

There are many counts of this clonotype. The J gene is TRBJ2-4, the V gene TRBV29-1; D is possibly TRBD1 (6 bases). The V end lost 6 bases, the J end lost 8 bases, and 14 bases lay between the germline ends. This CDR3 is built from 12 residues. CDR1 SQVTM and CDR2 ANQGSEA come from the germline V gene. CDR3 in amino acids: CSVQKGVDIQYF. DNA of the CDR3: TGCAGCGTGCAAAAGGGGGTGGACATTCAGTACTTC.

This clonotype showed up many times. The CDR3 is CASSRENSPLHF. DNA for the CDR3: TGCGCCAGCAGCCGAGAAAATTCACCCCTCCACTTT. The chain combines TRBV5-1 with TRBJ1-6; D unresolved. CDR1 and CDR2 (germline): SGHRS, YFSETQ. V shed 4 bases and J shed 7 bases, with 6 bases lying between them. The CDR3 has 12 amino acids.

This clonotype appeared many times. V and J are TRBV6-5 and TRBJ2-1, with unresolved D. The germline CDR1 and CDR2 sequences are MNHEY and SVGAGI. The CDR3 loop spans 13 amino acids. V was cut by 2 bases and J by 3 bases, with 5 bases left in between. This chain's CDR3 is CASSYRNYNEQFF. The CDR3 region has the DNA TGTGCCAGCAGTTACAGGAACTACAATGAGCAGTTCTTC.